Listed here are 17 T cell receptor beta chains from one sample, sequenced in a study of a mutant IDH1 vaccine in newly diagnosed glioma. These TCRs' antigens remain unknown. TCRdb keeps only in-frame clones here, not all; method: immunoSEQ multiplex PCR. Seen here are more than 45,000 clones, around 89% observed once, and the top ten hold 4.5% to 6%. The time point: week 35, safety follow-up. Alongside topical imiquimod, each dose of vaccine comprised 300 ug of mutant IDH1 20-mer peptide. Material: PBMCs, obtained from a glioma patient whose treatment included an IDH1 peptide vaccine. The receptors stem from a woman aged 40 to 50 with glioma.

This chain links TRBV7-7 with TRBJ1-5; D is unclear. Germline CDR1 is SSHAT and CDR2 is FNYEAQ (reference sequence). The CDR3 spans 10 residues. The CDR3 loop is CASQVEPQHF. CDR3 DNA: TGTGCTAGCCAAGTCGAGCCCCAGCATTTT.

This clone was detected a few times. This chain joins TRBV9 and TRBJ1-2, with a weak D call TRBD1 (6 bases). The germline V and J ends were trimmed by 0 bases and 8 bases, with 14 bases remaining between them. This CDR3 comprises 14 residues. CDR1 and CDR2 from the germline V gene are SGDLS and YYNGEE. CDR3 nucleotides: TGTGCCAGCAGCGTAGGCCACAGGGAGGGAGGCTACACCTTC. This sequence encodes CASSVGHREGGYTF.

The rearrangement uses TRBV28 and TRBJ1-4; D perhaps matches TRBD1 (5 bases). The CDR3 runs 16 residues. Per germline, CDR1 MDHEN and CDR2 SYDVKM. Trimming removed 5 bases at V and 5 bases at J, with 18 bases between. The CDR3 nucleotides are TGTGCCAGCAGTCCCGAAGGGGTTTCAAGGAATGAAAAACTGTTTTTT. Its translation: CASSPEGVSRNEKLFF.

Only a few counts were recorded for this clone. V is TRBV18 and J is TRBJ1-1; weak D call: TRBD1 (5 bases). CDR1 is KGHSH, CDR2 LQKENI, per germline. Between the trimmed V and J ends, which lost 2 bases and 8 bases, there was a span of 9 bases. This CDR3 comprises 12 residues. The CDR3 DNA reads TGTGCCAGCTCACCATCAGAGGGGGAAGCTTTCTTT. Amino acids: CASSPSEGEAFF.

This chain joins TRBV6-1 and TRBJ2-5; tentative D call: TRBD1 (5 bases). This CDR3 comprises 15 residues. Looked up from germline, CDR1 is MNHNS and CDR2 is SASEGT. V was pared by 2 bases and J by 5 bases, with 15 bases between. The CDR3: CASSESGREWETQYF. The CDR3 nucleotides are TGTGCCAGCAGTGAATCAGGCAGGGAATGGGAGACCCAGTACTTC.

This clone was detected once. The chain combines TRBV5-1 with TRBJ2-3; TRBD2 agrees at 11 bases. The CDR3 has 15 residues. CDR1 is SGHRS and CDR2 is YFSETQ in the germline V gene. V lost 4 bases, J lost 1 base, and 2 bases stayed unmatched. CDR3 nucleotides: TGCGCCAGCAGCAGGGGACTAGCGGGCACAGATACGCAGTATTTT. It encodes CASSRGLAGTDTQYF.

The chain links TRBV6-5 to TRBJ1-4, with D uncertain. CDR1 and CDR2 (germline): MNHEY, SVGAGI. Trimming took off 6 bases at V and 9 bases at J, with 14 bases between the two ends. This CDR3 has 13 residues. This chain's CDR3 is CASRPLEGKKLFF. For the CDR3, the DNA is TGTGCCAGCAGGCCGTTGGAGGGCAAAAAACTGTTTTTT.

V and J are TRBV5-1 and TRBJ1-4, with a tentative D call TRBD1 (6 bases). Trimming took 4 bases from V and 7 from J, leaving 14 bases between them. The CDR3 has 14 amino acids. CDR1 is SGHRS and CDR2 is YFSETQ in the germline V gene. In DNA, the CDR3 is TGCGCCAGCAGCCCACAGGGCGGAGGTGAAAAACTGTTTTTT. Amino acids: CASSPQGGGEKLFF.

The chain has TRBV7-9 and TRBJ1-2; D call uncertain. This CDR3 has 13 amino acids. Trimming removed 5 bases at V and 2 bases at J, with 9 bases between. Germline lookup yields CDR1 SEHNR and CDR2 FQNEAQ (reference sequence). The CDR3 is CASSPGLNYGYTF. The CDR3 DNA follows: TGTGCCAGCAGCCCGGGCCTGAACTATGGCTACACCTTC.

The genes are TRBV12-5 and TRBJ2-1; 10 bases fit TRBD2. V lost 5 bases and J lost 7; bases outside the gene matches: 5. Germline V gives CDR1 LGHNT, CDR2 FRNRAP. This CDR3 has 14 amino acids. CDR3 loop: CASGSGGAENEQFF. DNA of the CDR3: TGTGCTAGTGGTAGCGGGGGGGCCGAAAATGAGCAGTTCTTC. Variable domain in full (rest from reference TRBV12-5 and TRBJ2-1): DARVTQTPRHKVTEMGQEVTMRCQPILGHNTVFWYRQTMMQGLELLAYFRNRAPLDDSGMPKDRFSAEMPDATLATLKIQPSEPRDSAVYFCASGSGGAENEQFFGPGTRLTVL.

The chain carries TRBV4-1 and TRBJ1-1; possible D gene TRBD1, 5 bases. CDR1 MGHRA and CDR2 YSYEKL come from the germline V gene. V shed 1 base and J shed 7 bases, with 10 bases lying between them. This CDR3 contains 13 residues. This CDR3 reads CASSQGGRFEAFF. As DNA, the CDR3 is TGCGCCAGCAGCCAAGGGGGACGGTTTGAAGCTTTCTTT.

CDR3 sequence reads: CASSLSSIGGTYSNQPQHF. For the CDR3, the DNA is TGTGCCAGTAGCCTGAGCAGTATCGGGGGGACATATAGCAATCAGCCCCAGCATTTT. The V and J genes are TRBV19 and TRBJ1-5; D perhaps matches TRBD1 (6 bases). V lost 6 bases and J 0 bases, leaving 24 bases between the germline ends. CDR1 is LNHDA, CDR2 SQIVND, per germline (reference sequence). The CDR3 consists of 19 residues.

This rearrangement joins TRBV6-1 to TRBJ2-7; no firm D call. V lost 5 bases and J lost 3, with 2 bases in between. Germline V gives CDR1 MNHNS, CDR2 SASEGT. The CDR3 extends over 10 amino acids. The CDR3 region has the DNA TGTGCCAGCAGTCTCTACGAGCAGTACTTC. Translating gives CASSLYEQYF.

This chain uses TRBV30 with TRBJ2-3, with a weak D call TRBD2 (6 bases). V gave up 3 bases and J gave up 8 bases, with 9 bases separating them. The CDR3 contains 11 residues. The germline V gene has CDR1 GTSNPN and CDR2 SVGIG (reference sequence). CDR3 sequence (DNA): TGTGCCTGGAGCGAGGGAGGTACGCAGTATTTT. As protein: CAWSEGGTQYF. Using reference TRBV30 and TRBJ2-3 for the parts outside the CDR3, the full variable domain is SQTIHQWPATLVQPVGSPLSLECTVEGTSNPNLYWYRQAAGRGLQLLFYSVGIGQISSEVPQNLSASRPQDRQFILSSKKLLLSDSGFYLCAWSEGGTQYFGPGTRLTVL.

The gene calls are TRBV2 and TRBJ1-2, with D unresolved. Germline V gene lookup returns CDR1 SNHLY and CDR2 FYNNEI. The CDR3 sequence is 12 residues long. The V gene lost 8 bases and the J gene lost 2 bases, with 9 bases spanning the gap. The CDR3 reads CASGERNYGYTF. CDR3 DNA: TGTGCCAGCGGAGAAAGAAACTATGGCTACACCTTC.

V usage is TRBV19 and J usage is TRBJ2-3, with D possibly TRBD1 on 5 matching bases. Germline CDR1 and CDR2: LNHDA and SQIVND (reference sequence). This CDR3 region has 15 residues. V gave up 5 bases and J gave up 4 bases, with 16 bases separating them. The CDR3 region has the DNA TGTGCCAGTAGTGTGGGCCTTGGGGCTTCAGATACGCAGTATTTT. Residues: CASSVGLGASDTQYF.

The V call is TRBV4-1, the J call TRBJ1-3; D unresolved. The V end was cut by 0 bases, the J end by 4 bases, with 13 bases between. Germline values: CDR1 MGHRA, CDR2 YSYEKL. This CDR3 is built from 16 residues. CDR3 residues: CASSQESGLYGNTIYF. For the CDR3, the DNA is TGCGCCAGCAGCCAAGAGTCAGGCCTATACGGAAACACCATATATTTT.